A single sample gave rise to the 14 T cell receptor beta chains below, sequenced in a study of regulatory T cells in long-lasting Graves disease. Time point defined: newly diagnosed GD, antithyroid drugs for less than 3 months. PBMC RNA was the source of the TCR library. Investigators prepared the TCR beta libraries by applying iRepertoire HTBI primers and Arm-PCR of CDR3 regions. TCRdb reprocessed the multiplex PCR reads with MiXCR, giving one entry per CDR3 protein. The data show some 500,000 distinct CDR3 sequences, approximately 16% seen once. These records were also assigned to another study, of T cells in Graves' hyperthyroidism and ophthalmopathy.

Source: peripheral blood mononuclear cells (PBMCs), taken at new diagnosis, from a patient treated with antithyroid drugs. The receptors shown here come from a woman aged 35-65 years with Graves disease.

This clonotype was detected ten times or more. V usage is TRBV24-1 and J usage is TRBJ1-4; D may be TRBD1 (5 bases). Deletions cut 4 bases from V and 4 bases from J, with 15 bases between. CDR1 is KGHDR and CDR2 is SFDVKD in the germline V gene. The CDR3 spans 16 residues. The CDR3 loop reads CATSETGTAGNEKLFF. CDR3 DNA: TGTGCCACCAGTGAGACCGGGACTGCGGGTAATGAAAAACTGTTTTTT.

This clonotype was counted many times. V is TRBV11-2 and J is TRBJ1-2; D unresolved. CDR1 and CDR2 from the germline V gene are SGHAT and FQNNGV. Trimming pared 4 bases from V and 5 bases from J, leaving 5 bases between. This CDR3 comprises 11 residues. CDR3 amino acids: CASSSQYGYTF. CDR3 DNA: TGTGCCAGCAGCTCACAGTATGGCTACACCTTC. The full variable domain, in which reference TRBV11-2 and TRBJ1-2 provide the parts outside the CDR3, is EAGVAQSPRYKIIEKRQSVAFWCNPISGHATLYWYQQILGQGPKLLIQFQNNGVVDDSQLPKDRFSAERLKGVDSTLKIQPAKLEDSAVYLCASSSQYGYTFGSGTRLTVV.

This clonotype occurred many times. In nucleotides, the CDR3 is TGTGCCAGCAGCCCCCGGGACGGGGGAATTGAAAAACTGTTTTTT. This codes for CASSPRDGGIEKLFF. The V call is TRBV2, the J call TRBJ1-4, with D tentatively TRBD1 (5 bases). The CDR3 extends over 15 amino acids. V shed 6 bases and J shed 7 bases, with 18 bases lying between them. Germline V gene data show CDR1 as SNHLY and CDR2 as FYNNEI.

In its sample, this clonotype was seen many times. V is TRBV12-3 or TRBV12-4 and J is TRBJ2-5; possibly TRBD1 for D (5 bases). The CDR3 loop spans 14 amino acids. Between the trimmed V and J ends, which lost 4 bases and 2 bases, there was a span of 11 bases. As DNA, the CDR3 is TGTGCCAGCAGTTCACCGGACAAACAAGAGACCCAGTACTTC. Translation: CASSSPDKQETQYF.

A word on this clonotype: A read error may explain this, as a much larger clone is one base away. The gene calls are TRBV2 and TRBJ1-2; possible D gene TRBD1, 6 bases. Trimming removed 7 bases at V and 5 bases at J, with 20 bases between. The CDR3 has 15 amino acids. Germline assignment: CDR1 SNHLY and CDR2 FYNNEI. The CDR3, as DNA: TGTGCCAGCAACATGCCCGGGGGCGACAAATATGGCTACACCTTC. Translation: CASNMPGGDKYGYTF.

This chain joins TRBV7-9 and TRBJ1-2; 11 bases are a match to TRBD1. This CDR3 region has 16 residues. With 5 bases clipped from V and 10 bases from J, the junction kept 15 bases outside the gene matches. Germline loops: CDR1 SEHNR, CDR2 FQNEAQ (reference sequence). DNA of the CDR3: TGTGCCAGCAGCATGAAACAACCGGGACAGGGGGTCCCCTACACCTTC. This translates into CASSMKQPGQGVPYTF.

J is TRBJ2-7 and V is TRBV27; a weak D match, TRBD2 (6 bases). Trimming removed 7 bases from V and 2 bases from J, with 21 bases in between. This CDR3 contains 16 residues. Germline values: CDR1 MNHEY, CDR2 SMNVEV (reference sequence). CDR3 protein: CASKHTGTSLTYEQYF. The CDR3, as DNA: TGTGCCAGCAAACATACGGGGACTTCTCTAACCTACGAGCAGTACTTC.

The chain employs TRBV18 and TRBJ1-6; D gene ambiguous. Germline V CDR1 and CDR2: KGHSH, LQKENI. CDR3 length: 14 amino acids. V was trimmed by 2 bases and J by 5 bases, leaving 7 bases between them. CDR3: CASSPGQHNSPLHF. The CDR3 DNA is TGTGCCAGCTCACCAGGGCAACATAATTCACCCCTCCACTTT.

Ten or more counts support this clonotype. The J gene is TRBJ1-1, the V gene TRBV9; D might be TRBD1 (5 bases). CDR1 and CDR2 (germline): SGDLS, YYNGEE. The V end was cut by 7 bases, the J end by 5 bases, with 15 bases between. CDR3 length equals 13 residues. The CDR3 here is CASSQTVLTEAFF. CDR3 nucleotide sequence: TGTGCCAGCTCCCAGACAGTGTTGACTGAAGCTTTCTTT.

The sample holds one count of this clonotype. J is TRBJ2-5 and V is TRBV15, with TRBD2 as a possible D gene (6 bases). The CDR3 totals 15 residues. Germline V gives CDR1 LNHNV, CDR2 YYDKDF (reference sequence). The ends were cut back, 3 bases at V and 1 base at J, with 12 bases in the middle. CDR3 nucleotides: TGTGCCACCAGCAGCACGGGACTCTTCCAAGAGACCCAGTACTTC. This translates into CATSSTGLFQETQYF.

This clonotype was observed a few times. V gene TRBV19 combines with J gene TRBJ1-5; no firm D call. The CDR3 extends over 18 amino acids. From germline, CDR1 is LNHDA and CDR2 SQIVND (reference sequence). V lost 2 bases and J lost 0, with 17 bases in between. The CDR3 here is CASSISWQEWGSNQPQHF. For the CDR3, the DNA is TGTGCCAGTAGTATATCATGGCAGGAGTGGGGTAGCAATCAGCCCCAGCATTTT.

The sample holds a few counts of this clonotype. This may come from a read error, since a much larger clone is one base off. J is TRBJ2-7 and V is TRBV28; 7 positions agree with TRBD2. Germline V CDR1 and CDR2: MDHEN, SYDVKM. CDR3 size: 15 residues. The CDR3: CASGFSGTTDYEQYF. The CDR3 nucleotides read TGTGCCAGCGGTTTCTCCGGGACTACTGACTACGAGCAGTACTTC. The complete variable domain, with remaining parts taken from reference TRBV28 and TRBJ2-7, reads DVKVTQSSRYLVKRTGEKVFLECVQDMDHENMFWYRQDPGLGLRLIYFSYDVKMKEKGDIPEGYSVSREKKERFSLILESASTNQTSMYLCASGFSGTTDYEQYFGPGTRLTVT.

This clonotype was picked up many times. The rearrangement joins TRBV20-1 to TRBJ2-7; 8 bases are shared with TRBD1. Germline assignment: CDR1 DFQATT and CDR2 SNEGSKA (reference sequence). The V gene end was trimmed by 5 bases and the J gene end by 2 bases; junction bases not matched to a gene: 5. The CDR3 loop spans 13 amino acids. The chain's CDR3 is CSALRTGTYEQYF. The CDR3 coding sequence is TGCAGTGCTTTACGGACAGGGACCTACGAGCAGTACTTC.

This clonotype was counted only a few times. The chain combines TRBV10-3 with TRBJ2-1; D is perhaps TRBD1 or TRBD2 (5 bases each). CDR1 is ENHRY, CDR2 SYGVKD, per germline. CDR3 length: 14 residues. V lost 3 bases to trimming and J lost 8 bases, with 14 bases between them. The CDR3 bases are TGTGCCATCAGTGATGGGACCCAACGGGATGAGCAGTTCTTC. It specifies CAISDGTQRDEQFF.